These T cell receptor beta chains were read from a single sample in a study of shared clonotypes between healthy human individuals. Data came from immunoSEQ multiplex PCR; TCRdb stores just in-frame clones and leaves some out. The sample includes about 2.4 million clones, approximately 94% of them seen just once. Specimen: naive CD4+ T cells from PBMCs. The receptors stem from a man between 18 and 29 years old in good health. Some clones in this sample may be carry-over from other donors' samples. Each CDR3 is given with its conserved first and last residue. The D gene is left open where the match is weak. Where a row states a size, it is once, few, many or the class of an expanded clone; other rows omit it.

TRBV5-1,TRBJ2-5,16,.,TRBD2,TGCGCCAGCAGCACCCGGACTAGCGGGAGTCAAGAGACCCAGTACTTC,CASSTRTSGSQETQYF
TRBV5-1,TRBJ1-2,14,.,.,TGCGCCAGCAGCTTAATCCCCGTCACCTATGGCTACACCTTC,CASSLIPVTYGYTF
TRBV5-6,TRBJ1-1,14,.,.,TGTGCCAGCAGCTTGGAGGGGGGGCACACTGAAGCTTTCTTT,CASSLEGGHTEAFF
TRBV5-1,TRBJ1-4,16,once,TRBD1,TGCGCCAGCAGCCAAGGGACAGGAGCAACTAATGAAAAACTGTTTTTT,CASSQGTGATNEKLFF
TRBV5-8,TRBJ2-1,16,.,.,TGTGCCAGCAGCTTGGGGTATGGTGAGGGTTCAAAAGAGCAGTTCTTC,CASSLGYGEGSKEQFF
TRBV5-1,TRBJ2-7,17,.,TRBD1,TGCGCCAGCAGCCTAAGCGCGGCCGGGACAGGGGGCAGGGAGCAGTACTTC,CASSLSAAGTGGREQYF
TRBV5-4,TRBJ2-7,14,.,TRBD2,TGTGCCAGCAGATTAGCGGGAGGGTCCTACGAGCAGTACTTC,CASRLAGGSYEQYF
TRBV5-1,TRBJ2-7,15,.,.,TGCGCCAGCAGCTTGGATCCTAGCGCGTCCTACGAGCAGTACTTC,CASSLDPSASYEQYF
TRBV30,TRBJ2-7,13,.,.,TGTGCCTGGACCGCGGGCCGACCCTACGAGCAGTACTTC,CAWTAGRPYEQYF
TRBV28,TRBJ2-1,16,.,TRBD2,TGTGCCAGCATTGAGAGACTAGCGGGAGTAGGTAATGAGCAGTTCTTC,CASIERLAGVGNEQFF
TRBV20-1,TRBJ1-1,11,few,.,TGCAGTGCTAGTGGGTACACTGAAGCTTTCTTT,CSASGYTEAFF
TRBV5-1,TRBJ1-2,16,.,.,TGCGCCAGCAGCTTGGCCCTCGGGGAGGTACGTGGTGGCTACACCTTC,CASSLALGEVRGGYTF
TRBV6-6,TRBJ2-1,16,once,TRBD2,TGTGCCAGCAGTTTATTCGGACTAGCGGGAGCGAGTGAGCAGTTCTTC,CASSLFGLAGASEQFF
TRBV7-9,TRBJ2-7,14,.,TRBD2,TGTGCCAGCAGCCTTAGCGGGAATAGCCACGAGCAGTACTTC,CASSLSGNSHEQYF
TRBV10-1,TRBJ2-6,15,.,.,TGCGCCAGCAGTGAAACCGGGACTGGGGCCAACGTCCTGACTTTC,CASSETGTGANVLTF
TRBV6-5,TRBJ1-2,12,.,.,TGTGCCAGCAGTCCCGGTTCCTATGGCTACACCTTC,CASSPGSYGYTF
TRBV27,TRBJ1-1,15,.,.,TGTGCCAGCAGCCGATTGAGGGCCGGTGGGACTGAAGCTTTCTTT,CASSRLRAGGTEAFF
TRBV2,TRBJ1-1,12,.,TRBD1,TGTGCCAGCAGTCCACAGGGGACTTCGGCTTTCTTT,CASSPQGTSAFF
TRBV7-8,TRBJ1-5,16,.,.,TGTGCCAGCAGCTCAGAACGAGGGGGAAGAAATCAGCCCCAGCATTTT,CASSSERGGRNQPQHF
TRBV7-3,TRBJ2-7,14,.,.,TGTGCCAGCAGCTTAGAGCCCGGGACTTACGAGCAGTACTTC,CASSLEPGTYEQYF
TRBV6-1,TRBJ2-4,14,.,.,TGTGCCAGCCGTCGGGACCTAGCCAAAAACATTCAGTACTTC,CASRRDLAKNIQYF
TRBV27,TRBJ2-7,13,once,TRBD2,TGTGCCAGCAGTTCGACTAGCGGGAGGAGTAAGTACTTC,CASSSTSGRSKYF
TRBV7-9,TRBJ2-5,14,.,.,TGTGCCAGCAGCCCACAGACCAGTAAAGAGACCCAGTACTTC,CASSPQTSKETQYF